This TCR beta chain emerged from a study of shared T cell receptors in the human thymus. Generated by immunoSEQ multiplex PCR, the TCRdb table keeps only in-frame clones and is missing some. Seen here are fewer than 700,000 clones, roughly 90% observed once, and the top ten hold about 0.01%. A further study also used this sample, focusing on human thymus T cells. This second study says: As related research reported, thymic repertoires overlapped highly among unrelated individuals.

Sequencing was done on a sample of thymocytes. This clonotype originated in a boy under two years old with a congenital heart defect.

This CDR3 is CAWSVAGLHEQYF. Written as DNA, the CDR3 is TGTGCCTGGAGTGTAGCAGGGCTCCACGAGCAGTACTTC. The rearrangement joins TRBV30 to TRBJ2-7, with D possibly TRBD1 on 5 matching bases. Per germline, CDR1 GTSNPN and CDR2 SVGIG (reference sequence). V was clipped by 0 bases and J by 5 bases, with 11 bases between them. There are 13 residues in the CDR3.